The clone carrying this T cell receptor (beta chain) has a count of ten or more. Its antigen is unidentified. This specimen belongs to a study of blood T cells in healthy people across ages. Primed by a sample-barcoded 5' primer and a J-beta primer mix, a second PCR proceeded for 7 to 11 cycles. TCRdb re-called the 5' RACE reads with MiXCR, one entry per CDR3 protein. The sample consists of roughly 1.9 million distinct CDR3 sequences, 39% of them appearing once. Study-wide results and limits: Aged donors had fewer naive CD4+ cells and lower diversity than long-lived donors.

V lost 0 bases and J lost 3, with 6 bases in between. The V gene's germline CDR1 is MRHNA and CDR2 SNTAGT. This CDR3 is 15 amino acids long. The clonotype originates from a human donor in good health. The sequencing input was blood. The chain recombines TRBV6-4 with TRBJ2-6; D gene ambiguous. CDR3: CASSDSGGGANVLTF. DNA of the CDR3: TGTGCCAGCAGTGACTCTGGCGGTGGGGCCAACGTCCTGACTTTC.